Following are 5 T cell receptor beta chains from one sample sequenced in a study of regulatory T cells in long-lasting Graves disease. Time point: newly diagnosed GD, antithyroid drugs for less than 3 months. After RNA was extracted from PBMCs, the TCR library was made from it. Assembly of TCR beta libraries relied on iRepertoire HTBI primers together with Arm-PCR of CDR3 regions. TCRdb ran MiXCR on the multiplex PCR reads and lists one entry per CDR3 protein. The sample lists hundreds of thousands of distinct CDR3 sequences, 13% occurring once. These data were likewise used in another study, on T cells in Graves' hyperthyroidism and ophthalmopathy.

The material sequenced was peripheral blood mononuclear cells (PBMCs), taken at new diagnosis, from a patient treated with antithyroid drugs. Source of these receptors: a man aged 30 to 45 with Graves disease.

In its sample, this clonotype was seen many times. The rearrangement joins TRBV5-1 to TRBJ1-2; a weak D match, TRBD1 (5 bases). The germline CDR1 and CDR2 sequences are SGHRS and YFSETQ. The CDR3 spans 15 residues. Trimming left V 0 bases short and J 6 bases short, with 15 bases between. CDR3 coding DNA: TGCGCCAGCAGCTTGGCCCATCGGGGAGGGGATGGCTACACCTTC. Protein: CASSLAHRGGDGYTF.

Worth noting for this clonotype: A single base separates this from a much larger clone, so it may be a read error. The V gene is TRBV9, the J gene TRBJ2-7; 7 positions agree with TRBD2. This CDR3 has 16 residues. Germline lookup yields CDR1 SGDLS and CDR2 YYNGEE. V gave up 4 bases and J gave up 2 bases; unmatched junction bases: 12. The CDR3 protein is CASSQELSGPTYEQYF. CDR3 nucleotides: TGTGCCAGCAGCCAAGAGCTTAGCGGGCCCACCTACGAGCAGTACTTC.

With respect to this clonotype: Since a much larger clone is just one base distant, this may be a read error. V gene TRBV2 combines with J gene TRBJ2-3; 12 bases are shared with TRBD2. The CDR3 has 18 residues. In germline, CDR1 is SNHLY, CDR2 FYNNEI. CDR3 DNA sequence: TGTGCCAGCAGTGAAATATATTATTCTAGCGGGAGGGGGAATGAGCAGTCCTTC. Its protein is CASSEIYYSSGRGNEQSF.

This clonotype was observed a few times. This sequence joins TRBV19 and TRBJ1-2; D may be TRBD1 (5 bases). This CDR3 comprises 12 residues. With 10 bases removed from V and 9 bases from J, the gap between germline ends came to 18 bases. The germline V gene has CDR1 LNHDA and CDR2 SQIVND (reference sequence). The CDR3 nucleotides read TGTGCCACCTATGAACAGGCAGCGCGCTACACCTTC. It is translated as CATYEQAARYTF.

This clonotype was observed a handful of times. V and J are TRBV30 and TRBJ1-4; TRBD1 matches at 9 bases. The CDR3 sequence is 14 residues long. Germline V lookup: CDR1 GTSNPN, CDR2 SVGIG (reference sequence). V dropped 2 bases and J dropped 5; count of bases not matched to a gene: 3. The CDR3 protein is CAWSFGTGNEKLFF. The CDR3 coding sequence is TGTGCCTGGAGTTTCGGGACAGGGAATGAAAAACTGTTTTTT.